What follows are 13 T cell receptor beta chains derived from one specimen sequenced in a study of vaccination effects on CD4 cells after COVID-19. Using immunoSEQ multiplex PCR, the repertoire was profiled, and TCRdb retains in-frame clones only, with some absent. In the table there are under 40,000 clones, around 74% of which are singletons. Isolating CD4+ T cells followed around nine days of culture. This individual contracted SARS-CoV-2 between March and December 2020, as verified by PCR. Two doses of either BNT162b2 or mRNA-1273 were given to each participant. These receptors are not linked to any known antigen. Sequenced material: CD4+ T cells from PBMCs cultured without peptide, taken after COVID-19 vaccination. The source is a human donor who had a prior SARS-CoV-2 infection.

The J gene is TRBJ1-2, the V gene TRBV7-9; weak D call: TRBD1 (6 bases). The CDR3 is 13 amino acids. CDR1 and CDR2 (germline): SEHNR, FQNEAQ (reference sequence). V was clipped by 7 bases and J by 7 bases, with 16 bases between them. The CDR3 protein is CASNERGGAGYTF. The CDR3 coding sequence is TGTGCCAGCAACGAGAGGGGGGGAGCTGGCTACACCTTC.

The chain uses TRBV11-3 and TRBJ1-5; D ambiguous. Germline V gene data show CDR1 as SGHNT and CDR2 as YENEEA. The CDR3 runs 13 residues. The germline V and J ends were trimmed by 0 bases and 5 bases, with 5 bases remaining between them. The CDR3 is CASSLDEDQPQHF. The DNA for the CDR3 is TGTGCCAGCAGCTTAGATGAGGATCAGCCCCAGCATTTT.

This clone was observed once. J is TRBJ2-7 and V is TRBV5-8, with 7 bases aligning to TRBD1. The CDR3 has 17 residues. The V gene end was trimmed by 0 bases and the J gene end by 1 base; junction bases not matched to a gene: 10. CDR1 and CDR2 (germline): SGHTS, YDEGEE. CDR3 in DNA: TGTGCCAGCAGCTTGGCCCATGGCAGGGGGAGTTCCTACGAGCAGTACTTC. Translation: CASSLAHGRGSSYEQYF.

The CDR3 nucleotides are TGTGCCAGCTCACCACAGACAGGTGGGGGGCCCTATGGCTACACCTTC. Translating gives CASSPQTGGGPYGYTF. The chain has TRBV18 and TRBJ1-2, with D possibly TRBD1 on 6 matching bases. CDR3 size: 16 residues. Germline loops: CDR1 KGHSH, CDR2 LQKENI. V was clipped by 1 base and J by 4 bases, with 16 bases between them. Drawing the rest from reference TRBV18 and TRBJ1-2, the complete variable domain is NAGVMQNPRHLVRRRGQEARLRCSPMKGHSHVYWYRQLPEEGLKFMVYLQKENIIDESGMPKERFSAEFPKEGPSILRIQQVVRGDSAAYFCASSPQTGGGPYGYTFGSGTRLTVV.

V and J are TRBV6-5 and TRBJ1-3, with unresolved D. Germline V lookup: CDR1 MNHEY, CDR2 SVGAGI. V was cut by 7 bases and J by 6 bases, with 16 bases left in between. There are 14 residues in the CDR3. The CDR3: CASMEALEVNTIYF. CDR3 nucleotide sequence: TGTGCCAGCATGGAGGCCCTGGAGGTAAACACCATATATTTT.

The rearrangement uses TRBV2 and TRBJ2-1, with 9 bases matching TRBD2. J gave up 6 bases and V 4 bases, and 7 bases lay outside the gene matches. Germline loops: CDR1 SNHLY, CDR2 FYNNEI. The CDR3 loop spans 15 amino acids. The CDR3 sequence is CASSVKGLAFNEQFF. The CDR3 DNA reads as TGTGCCAGCAGTGTAAAGGGACTAGCTTTCAATGAGCAGTTCTTC.

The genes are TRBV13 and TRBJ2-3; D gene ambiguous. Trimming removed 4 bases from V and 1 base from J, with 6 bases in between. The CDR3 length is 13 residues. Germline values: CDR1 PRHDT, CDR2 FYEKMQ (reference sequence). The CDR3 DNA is TGTGCCAGCAGCTCCGCCGGCACAGATACGCAGTATTTT. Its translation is CASSSAGTDTQYF.

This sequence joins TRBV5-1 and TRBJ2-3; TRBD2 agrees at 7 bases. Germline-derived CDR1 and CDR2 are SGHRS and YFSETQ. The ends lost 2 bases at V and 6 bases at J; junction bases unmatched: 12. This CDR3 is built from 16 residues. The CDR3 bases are TGCGCCAGCAGCTTTGGGGCGGGAGACCGTCGGGATACGCAGTATTTT. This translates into CASSFGAGDRRDTQYF.

The CDR3 loop is CASSVGYRDNEQFF. The CDR3 bases are TGTGCCAGCAGCGTAGGCTACAGGGACAATGAGCAGTTCTTC. The V gene is TRBV9, the J gene TRBJ2-1; a possible D gene is TRBD1 (6 bases). Germline loops: CDR1 SGDLS, CDR2 YYNGEE. This CDR3 spans 14 amino acids. The V gene lost 0 bases and the J gene lost 5 bases, with 9 bases spanning the gap. Supplemented by reference TRBV9 and TRBJ2-1, the full variable domain reads DSGVTQTPKHLITATGQRVTLRCSPRSGDLSVYWYQQSLDQGLQFLIQYYNGEERAKGNILERFSAQQFPDLHSELNLSSLELGDSALYFCASSVGYRDNEQFFGPGTRLTVL.

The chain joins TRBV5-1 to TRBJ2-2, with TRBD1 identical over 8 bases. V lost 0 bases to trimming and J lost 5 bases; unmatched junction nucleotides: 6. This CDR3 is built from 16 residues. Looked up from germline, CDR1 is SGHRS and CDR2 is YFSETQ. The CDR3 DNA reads TGCGCCAGCAGCTTGGTCTGGACAGGGAGGACCGGGGAGCTGTTTTTT. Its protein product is CASSLVWTGRTGELFF.

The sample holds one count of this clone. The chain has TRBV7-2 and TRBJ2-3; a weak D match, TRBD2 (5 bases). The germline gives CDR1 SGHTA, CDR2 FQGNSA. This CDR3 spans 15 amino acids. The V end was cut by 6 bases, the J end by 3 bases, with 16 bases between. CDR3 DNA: TGTGCCAGCAGGCTCGGGATAGCCGGGACAGATACGCAGTATTTT. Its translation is CASRLGIAGTDTQYF.

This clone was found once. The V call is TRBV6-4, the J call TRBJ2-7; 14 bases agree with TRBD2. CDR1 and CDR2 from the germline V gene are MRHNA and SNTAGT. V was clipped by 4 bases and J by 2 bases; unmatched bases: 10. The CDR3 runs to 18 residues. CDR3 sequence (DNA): TGTGCCAGCAGTGGCGTGACTAGCGGGAGGGCCGCCCCCTACGAGCAGTACTTC. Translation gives CASSGVTSGRAAPYEQYF.

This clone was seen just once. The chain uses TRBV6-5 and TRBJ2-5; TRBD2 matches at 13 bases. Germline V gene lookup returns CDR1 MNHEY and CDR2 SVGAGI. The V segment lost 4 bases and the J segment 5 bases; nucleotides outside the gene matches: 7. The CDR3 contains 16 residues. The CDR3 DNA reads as TGTGCCAGCAGTTTGACTAGCGGGGGGACAAAGGAGACCCAGTACTTC. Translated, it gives CASSLTSGGTKETQYF.